This TCR beta chain was obtained from a study of shared clonotypes between healthy human individuals. The V gene end was trimmed by 7 bases and the J gene end by 4 bases; junction bases not matched to a gene: 11. Germline CDR1 is SGHAT and CDR2 is FQNNGV. CDR3 length: 15 amino acids. Study-wide results and caveats: In general, naive subsets displayed greater estimated richness than memory subsets did.

As concerns this clone: The target antigen is unknown.

The method was immunoSEQ multiplex PCR; TCRdb's version includes in-frame clones alone and lacks a portion of them. The table lists fewer than 850,000 clones, around 90% of them singletons. Source material: memory CD8+ T cells from PBMCs. Sample subset: CD45RO+ cells pooled with CCR7-negative TemRA cells. This clonotype was sampled from a man younger than 35 in good health. Some clones in this sample may be carry-over from other donors' samples. The chain links TRBV11-2 to TRBJ2-5; 8 nucleotides agree with TRBD2. The CDR3 here is CASTQVGRAGETQYF. Here the CDR3 DNA reads TGTGCCAGCACCCAGGTCGGGAGGGCTGGAGAGACCCAGTACTTC.